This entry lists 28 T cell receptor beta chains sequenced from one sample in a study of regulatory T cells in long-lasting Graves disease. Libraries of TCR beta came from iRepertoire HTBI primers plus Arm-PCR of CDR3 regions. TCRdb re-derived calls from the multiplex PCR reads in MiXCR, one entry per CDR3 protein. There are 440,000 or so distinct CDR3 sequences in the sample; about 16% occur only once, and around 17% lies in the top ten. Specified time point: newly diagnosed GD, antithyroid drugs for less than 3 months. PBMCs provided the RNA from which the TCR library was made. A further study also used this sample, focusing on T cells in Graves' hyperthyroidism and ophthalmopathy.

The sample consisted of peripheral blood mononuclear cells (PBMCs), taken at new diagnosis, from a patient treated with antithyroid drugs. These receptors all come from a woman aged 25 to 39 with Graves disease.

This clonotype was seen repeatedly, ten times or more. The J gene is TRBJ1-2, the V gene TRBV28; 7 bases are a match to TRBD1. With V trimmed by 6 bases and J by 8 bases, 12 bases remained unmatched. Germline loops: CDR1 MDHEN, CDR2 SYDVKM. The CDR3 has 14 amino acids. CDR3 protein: CASSPHDRVSGYTF. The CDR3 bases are TGTGCCAGCAGCCCACATGACAGGGTTAGCGGCTACACCTTC.

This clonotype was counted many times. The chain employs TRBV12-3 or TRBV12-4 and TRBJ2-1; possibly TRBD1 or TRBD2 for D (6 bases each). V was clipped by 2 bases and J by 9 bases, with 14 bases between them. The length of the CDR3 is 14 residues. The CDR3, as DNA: TGTGCCAGCAGTTTAAGGGGGGCAAGGGGTGAGCAGTTCTTC. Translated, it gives CASSLRGARGEQFF.

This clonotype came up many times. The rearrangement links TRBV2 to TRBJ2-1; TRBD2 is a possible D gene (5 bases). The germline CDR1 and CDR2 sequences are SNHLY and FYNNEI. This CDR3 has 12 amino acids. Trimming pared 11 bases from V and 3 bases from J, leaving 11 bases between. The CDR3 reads CAGGEGYNEQFF. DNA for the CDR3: TGTGCCGGCGGCGAGGGCTACAATGAGCAGTTCTTC.

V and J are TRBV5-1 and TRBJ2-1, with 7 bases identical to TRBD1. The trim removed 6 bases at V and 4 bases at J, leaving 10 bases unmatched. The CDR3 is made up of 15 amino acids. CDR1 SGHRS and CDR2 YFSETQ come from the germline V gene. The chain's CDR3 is CASTMSGTEYNEQFF. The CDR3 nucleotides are TGCGCCAGCACCATGTCCGGGACAGAATACAATGAGCAGTTCTTC.

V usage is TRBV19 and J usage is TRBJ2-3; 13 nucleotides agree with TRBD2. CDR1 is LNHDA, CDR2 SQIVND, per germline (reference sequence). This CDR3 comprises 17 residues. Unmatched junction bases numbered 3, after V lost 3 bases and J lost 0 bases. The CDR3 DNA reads TGTGCCAGTAGTATCACTAGCGGGAGGGCTAGCACAGATACGCAGTATTTT. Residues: CASSITSGRASTDTQYF. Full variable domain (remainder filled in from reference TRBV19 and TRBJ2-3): DGGITQSPKYLFRKEGQNVTLSCEQNLNHDAMYWYRQDPGQGLRLIYYSQIVNDFQKGDIAEGYSVSREKKESFPLTVTSAQKNPTAFYLCASSITSGRASTDTQYFGPGTRLTVL.

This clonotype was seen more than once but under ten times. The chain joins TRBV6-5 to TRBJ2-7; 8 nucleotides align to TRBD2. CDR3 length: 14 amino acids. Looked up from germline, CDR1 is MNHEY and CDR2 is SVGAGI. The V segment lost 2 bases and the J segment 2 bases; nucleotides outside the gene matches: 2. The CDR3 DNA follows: TGTGCCAGCAGTTACGGGACTAGGGCCTACGAGCAGTACTTC. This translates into CASSYGTRAYEQYF.

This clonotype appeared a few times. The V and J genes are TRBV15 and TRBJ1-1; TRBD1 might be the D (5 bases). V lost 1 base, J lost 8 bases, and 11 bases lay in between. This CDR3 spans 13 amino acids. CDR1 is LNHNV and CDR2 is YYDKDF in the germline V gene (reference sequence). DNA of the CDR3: TGTGCCACCAGCAGAGTTATACAGGTCGAAGCTTTCTTT. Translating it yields CATSRVIQVEAFF.

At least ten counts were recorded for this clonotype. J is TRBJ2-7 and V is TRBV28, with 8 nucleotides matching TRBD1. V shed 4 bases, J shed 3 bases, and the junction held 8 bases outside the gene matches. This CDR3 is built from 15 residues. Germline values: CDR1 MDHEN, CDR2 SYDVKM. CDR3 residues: CASSYGSGQGYEQYF. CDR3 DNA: TGTGCCAGCAGTTATGGTAGCGGACAGGGCTACGAGCAGTACTTC.

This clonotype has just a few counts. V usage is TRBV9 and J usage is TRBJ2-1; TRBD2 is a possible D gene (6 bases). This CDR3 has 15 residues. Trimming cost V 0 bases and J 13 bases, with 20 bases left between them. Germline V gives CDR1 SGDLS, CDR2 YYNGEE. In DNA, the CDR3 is TGTGCCAGCAGCGTAGCCATAGACTGGGGGGATGGTCAGTTCTTC. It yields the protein CASSVAIDWGDGQFF.

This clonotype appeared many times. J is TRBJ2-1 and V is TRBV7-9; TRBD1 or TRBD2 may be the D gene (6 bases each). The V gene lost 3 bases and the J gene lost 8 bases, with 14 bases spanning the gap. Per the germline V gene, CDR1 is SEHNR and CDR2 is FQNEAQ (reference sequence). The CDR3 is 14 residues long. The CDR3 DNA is TGTGCCAGCAGCTTGGGGTTTGGGGGGCATGAGCAGTTCTTC. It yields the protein CASSLGFGGHEQFF.

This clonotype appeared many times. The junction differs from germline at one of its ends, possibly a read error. CDR3 loop: CASSLTTGELFF. In DNA, the CDR3 is TGTGCCAGCAGTCTGACCACCGGGGAGCTGTTTTTT. The V call is TRBV5-1, the J call TRBJ2-2; no definite D call. The CDR3 spans 12 residues. Per the germline V gene, CDR1 is SGHRS and CDR2 is YFSETQ.

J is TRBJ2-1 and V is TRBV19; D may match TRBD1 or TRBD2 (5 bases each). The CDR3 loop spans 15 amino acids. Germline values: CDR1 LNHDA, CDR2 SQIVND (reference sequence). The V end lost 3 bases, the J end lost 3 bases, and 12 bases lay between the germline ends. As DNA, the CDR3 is TGTGCCAGTAGTATCGGGGACGACGACTACAATGAGCAGTTCTTC. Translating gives CASSIGDDDYNEQFF.

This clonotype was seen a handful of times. CDR3 loop: CASSAGPLDYGYTF. The DNA of the CDR3 is TGTGCCAGCAGTGCGGGACCGCTAGACTATGGCTACACCTTC. The chain carries TRBV6-1 and TRBJ1-2, with D maybe TRBD1 (5 bases). V dropped 4 bases and J dropped 3 bases, with 12 bases sitting between them. Germline V gene lookup returns CDR1 MNHNS and CDR2 SASEGT. The CDR3 sequence is 14 residues long.

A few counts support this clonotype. The CDR3 sequence is CASSLGSRRVFDEQFF. The CDR3 DNA sequence: TGCGCCAGCAGCTTGGGATCGCGCAGGGTGTTCGATGAGCAGTTCTTC. The genes are TRBV5-1 and TRBJ2-1; maybe TRBD1 (5 bases). The CDR3 has 16 residues. With 0 bases removed from V and 8 bases from J, the gap between germline ends came to 18 bases. CDR1 SGHRS and CDR2 YFSETQ come from the germline V gene. Based on the CDR3 plus reference TRBV5-1 and TRBJ2-1, the full variable domain is KAGVTQTPRYLIKTRGQQVTLSCSPISGHRSVSWYQQTPGQGLQFLFEYFSETQRNKGNFPGRFSGRQFSNSRSEMNVSTLELGDSALYLCASSLGSRRVFDEQFFGPGTRLTVL.

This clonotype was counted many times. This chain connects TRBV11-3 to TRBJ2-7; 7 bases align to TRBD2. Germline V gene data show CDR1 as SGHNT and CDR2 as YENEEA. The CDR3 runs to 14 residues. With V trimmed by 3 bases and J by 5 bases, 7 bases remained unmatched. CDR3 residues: CASSLGGTYHEQYF. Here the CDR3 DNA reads TGTGCCAGCAGCTTGGGGGGGACCTACCACGAGCAGTACTTC.

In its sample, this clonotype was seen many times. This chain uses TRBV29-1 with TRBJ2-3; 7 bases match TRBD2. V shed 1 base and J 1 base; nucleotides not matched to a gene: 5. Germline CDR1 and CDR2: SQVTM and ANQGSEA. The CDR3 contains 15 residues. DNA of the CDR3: TGCAGCGTTGAAGTAGCGGGTGATGGCACAGATACGCAGTATTTT. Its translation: CSVEVAGDGTDTQYF.

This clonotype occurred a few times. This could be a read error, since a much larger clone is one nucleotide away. CDR3 nucleotides: TGTGCCAGCACGGGCCCCGACGGGGAGACCCGGTACTTC. Protein sequence: CASTGPDGETRYF. V gene TRBV2 combines with J gene TRBJ2-5; D might be TRBD2 (5 bases). CDR1 is SNHLY and CDR2 is FYNNEI in the germline V gene. This CDR3 has 13 residues.

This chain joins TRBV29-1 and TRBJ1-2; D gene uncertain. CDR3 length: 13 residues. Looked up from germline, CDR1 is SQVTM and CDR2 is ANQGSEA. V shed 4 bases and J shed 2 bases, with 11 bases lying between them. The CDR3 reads CSVVQVGNYGYTF. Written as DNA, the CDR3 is TGCAGCGTTGTGCAGGTCGGCAACTATGGCTACACCTTC.

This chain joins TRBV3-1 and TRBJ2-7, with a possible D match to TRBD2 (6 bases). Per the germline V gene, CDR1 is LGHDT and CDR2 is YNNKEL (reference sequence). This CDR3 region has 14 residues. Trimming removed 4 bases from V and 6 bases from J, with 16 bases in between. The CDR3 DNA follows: TGTGCCAGCAGCCCAGAGGAGGGGCAGGTCGAGCAGTACTTC. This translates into CASSPEEGQVEQYF.

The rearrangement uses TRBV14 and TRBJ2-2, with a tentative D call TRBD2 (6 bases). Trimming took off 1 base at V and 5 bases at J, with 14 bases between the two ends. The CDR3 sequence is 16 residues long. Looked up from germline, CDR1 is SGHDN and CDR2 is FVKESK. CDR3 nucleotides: TGTGCCAGCAGCCAAGTGGGACGGGAGAGGACCGGGGAGCTGTTTTTT. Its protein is CASSQVGRERTGELFF.

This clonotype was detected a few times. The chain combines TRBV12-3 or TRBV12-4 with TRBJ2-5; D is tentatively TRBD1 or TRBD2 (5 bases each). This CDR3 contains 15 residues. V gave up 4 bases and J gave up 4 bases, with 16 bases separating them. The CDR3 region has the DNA TGTGCCAGCAGTTCCAGACCGGGGCTGGGAGAGACCCAGTACTTC. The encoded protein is CASSSRPGLGETQYF.

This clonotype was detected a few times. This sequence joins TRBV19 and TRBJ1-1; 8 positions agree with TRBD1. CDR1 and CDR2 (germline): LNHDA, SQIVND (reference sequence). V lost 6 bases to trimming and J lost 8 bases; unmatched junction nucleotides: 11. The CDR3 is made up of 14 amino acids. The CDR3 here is CASRDWRTGQEAFF. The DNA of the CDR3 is TGTGCCAGTAGGGATTGGAGGACAGGGCAAGAAGCTTTCTTT. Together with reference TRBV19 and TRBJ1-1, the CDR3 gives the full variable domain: DGGITQSPKYLFRKEGQNVTLSCEQNLNHDAMYWYRQDPGQGLRLIYYSQIVNDFQKGDIAEGYSVSREKKESFPLTVTSAQKNPTAFYLCASRDWRTGQEAFFGQGTRLTVV.

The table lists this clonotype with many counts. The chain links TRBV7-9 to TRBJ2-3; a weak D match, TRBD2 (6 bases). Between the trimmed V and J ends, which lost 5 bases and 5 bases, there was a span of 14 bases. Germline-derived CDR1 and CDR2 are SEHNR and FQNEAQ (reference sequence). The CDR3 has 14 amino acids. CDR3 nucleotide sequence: TGTGCCAGCAGCCCCGGGACTCTTCTAGATACGCAGTATTTT. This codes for CASSPGTLLDTQYF.

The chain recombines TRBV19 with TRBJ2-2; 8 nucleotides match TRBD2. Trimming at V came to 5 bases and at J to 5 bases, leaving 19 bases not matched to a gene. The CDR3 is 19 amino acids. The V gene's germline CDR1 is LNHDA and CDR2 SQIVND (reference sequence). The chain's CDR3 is CASSRHSLSGGRRTGELFF. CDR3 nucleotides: TGTGCCAGTAGTCGACACTCTCTCTCGGGAGGGAGAAGGACCGGGGAGCTGTTTTTT.

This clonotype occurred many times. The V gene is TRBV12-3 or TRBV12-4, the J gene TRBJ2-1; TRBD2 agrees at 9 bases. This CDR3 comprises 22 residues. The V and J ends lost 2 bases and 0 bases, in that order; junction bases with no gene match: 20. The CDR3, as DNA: TGTGCCAGCAGTTTATACTATACCGGGACTAGCTTATTATTAAGCTCCTACAATGAGCAGTTCTTC. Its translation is CASSLYYTGTSLLLSSYNEQFF.

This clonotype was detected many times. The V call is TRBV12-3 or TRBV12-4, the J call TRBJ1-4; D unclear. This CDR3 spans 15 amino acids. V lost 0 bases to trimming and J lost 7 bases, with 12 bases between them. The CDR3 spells CASSLAGGHGEKLFF. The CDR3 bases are TGTGCCAGCAGTTTAGCAGGAGGGCACGGTGAAAAACTGTTTTTT.

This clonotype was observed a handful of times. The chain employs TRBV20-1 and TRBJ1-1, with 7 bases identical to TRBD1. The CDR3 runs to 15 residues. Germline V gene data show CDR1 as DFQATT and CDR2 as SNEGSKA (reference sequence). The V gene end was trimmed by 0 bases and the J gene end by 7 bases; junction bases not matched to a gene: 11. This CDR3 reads CSARDHKGAQIEAFF. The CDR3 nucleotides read TGCAGTGCTAGAGATCACAAGGGGGCGCAGATTGAAGCTTTCTTT.

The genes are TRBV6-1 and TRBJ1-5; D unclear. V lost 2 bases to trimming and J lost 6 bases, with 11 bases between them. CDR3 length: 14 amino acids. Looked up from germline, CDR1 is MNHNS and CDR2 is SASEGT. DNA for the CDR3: TGTGCCAGCAGTGAAATTATTATAGGTCAGCCCCAGCATTTT. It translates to CASSEIIIGQPQHF.